Listed below are T cell receptor beta chains from one sample, sequenced in a study of blood T cells in healthy people across ages. TCRdb fed the 5' RACE reads into MiXCR, producing one record per CDR3 protein. The table shows around 1.5 million distinct CDR3 sequences, with around 59% occurring only once. Sequenced material: blood. The source of these receptors is a young man in good health. CDR3s include the opening cysteine and the closing phenylalanine or tryptophan. The D gene is left open where the match is weak. Expanded clones get a size class; other rows say once, few or many, or leave the size out.

v_gene	abundance	d_gene	j_gene	CDR3nt	CDR3aa
TRBV29-1	-	-	TRBJ2-7	TGCAGCGTTGAAGACCCGGTCGAGCAGTACTTC	CSVEDPVEQYF
TRBV10-3	-	-	TRBJ2-1	TGTGCCATCAGTGAAGGGCCTCAGAACGGTGAGCAGTTCTTC	CAISEGPQNGEQFF
TRBV12-3/TRBV12-4	-	-	TRBJ1-4	TGTGCCAGCAGTCCCCTTAGGCCGGTTGACAGAAATGAAAAACTGTTTTTT	CASSPLRPVDRNEKLFF
TRBV20-1	-	TRBD2	TRBJ2-7	TGCAGTGCTAAGGACGGGACTAACTCCTACGAGCAGTGCTTC	CSAKDGTNSYEQCF
TRBV12-3/TRBV12-4	few	-	TRBJ2-4	TGTGCCAGCAGTTTAAGGGTCCCAAACATTCAGTACTTC	CASSLRVPNIQYF
TRBV13	-	-	TRBJ2-1	TGTGCCAGCAGCTTGGGGCGAAGGGGCGCGTATGAGCAGTTCTTC	CASSLGRRGAYEQFF
TRBV7-8	-	-	TRBJ2-2	TGTGCCAGCCGCCTAATAGAGACGAACACCGGGGAGCTGTTTTTT	CASRLIETNTGELFF
TRBV24-1	-	-	TRBJ2-1	TGTGCCACCAGTGACCCGAGGACTACAGAGCAGTTCTTC	CATSDPRTTEQFF
TRBV4-2	-	-	TRBJ1-1	TGTGCCAGCAGCCCCGAACTGGGACTCTCGAACACTGAAGCTTTCTTT	CASSPELGLSNTEAFF
TRBV11-2	-	-	TRBJ1-1	TGTGCCAGCAGCTTAGGGGGGTTTTTGGACACTGAAGCTTTCTTT	CASSLGGFLDTEAFF
TRBV4-3	-	-	TRBJ2-5	TGCGCCAGCAGCCATGCCCTGGGAAAACAAGAGACCCAGTACTTC	CASSHALGKQETQYF
TRBV9	few	TRBD2	TRBJ2-3	TGTGCCAGCAGCTTATACGGACTAGCGGGCGGCACAGATACGCAGTATTTT	CASSLYGLAGGTDTQYF
TRBV29-1	-	-	TRBJ2-5	TGCAGCGTTGGAGACACCCACCAAGAGACCCAGTACTTC	CSVGDTHQETQYF
TRBV29-1	few	TRBD2	TRBJ2-7	TGCAGCGTCGGACTTAAGGCTAGCGGGGGGCGTGAGCAGTACTTC	CSVGLKASGGREQYF
TRBV2	few	-	TRBJ2-7	TGTGCCAGCAGTGAAGGGACGGCTGGTGGAGAGCAGTACTTC	CASSEGTAGGEQYF
TRBV7-6	-	TRBD2	TRBJ2-1	TGTGCCAGCAGCTCGAAGCGGGAGGGAAGCAATGAGCAGTTCTTC	CASSSKREGSNEQFF
TRBV7-6	once	-	TRBJ2-7	TGTGCCAGCAGTTCCCGATGGGGGAGCCAGTTTATTTACAAGCAGTACTTC	CASSSRWGSQFIYKQYF
TRBV7-2	-	TRBD2	TRBJ2-7	TGTGCCAGCAGCTTAAGGGCGGGAGTGGGCTACGAGCAGTACTTC	CASSLRAGVGYEQYF
TRBV6-1	few	-	TRBJ2-7	TGTGCCAGCAGTGAAGCGCTTCTCGGGTACGAGCAGTACTTC	CASSEALLGYEQYF
TRBV7-6	-	TRBD1	TRBJ2-1	TGTGCCAGCAGTCTTCCCGGGACAGGGGGCAGTCGGCATAGCGATGAGCAGTTCTTC	CASSLPGTGGSRHSDEQFF
TRBV11-2	-	TRBD2	TRBJ2-5	TGTGCCAGCAGCTTGGACCCGGGATGGCTAGCGGCCCAAGAGACCCAGTACTTC	CASSLDPGWLAAQETQYF
TRBV11-2	-	TRBD1	TRBJ2-3	TGTGCCAGCTGCCCTGGGACAGGGTATGGAACAGATACGCAGTATTTT	CASCPGTGYGTDTQYF
TRBV20-1	many	-	TRBJ2-3	TGCAGTGCTAGAGGAGGAGATACGCAGTATTTT	CSARGGDTQYF
TRBV28	-	TRBD1	TRBJ1-5	TGTGCCAGCAGCCCGTTCGGACAGGGGAACAATCAGCCCCAGCATTTT	CASSPFGQGNNQPQHF
TRBV6-2/TRBV6-3	-	-	TRBJ2-6	TGTGCCAGCAGTTACTCGGTTGGGGCCAACGTCCTGACTTTC	CASSYSVGANVLTF
TRBV5-5	once	-	TRBJ2-1	TGTGCCAGCACCCTCAGGGAGTCTGAGCAGTTCTTC	CASTLRESEQFF
TRBV4-2	-	TRBD2	TRBJ2-1	TGTGCCAGCAGCCAAGTCGGGACTAGTATGGATGAGCAGTTCTTC	CASSQVGTSMDEQFF
TRBV5-1	-	TRBD2	TRBJ2-1	TGCGCCAGCAGCGTGGCCGGGGGGAACAATGAGCAGTTCTTC	CASSVAGGNNEQFF
TRBV4-1	-	TRBD2	TRBJ2-3	TGCGCCAGCAGCCTACCTGAGGGAGGGGACAGCACAGATACGCAGTATTTT	CASSLPEGGDSTDTQYF
TRBV15	-	-	TRBJ2-7	TGTGCCACCAGCGCCCCGGGGGCGGGAGTTTCCTACGAGCAGTACTTC	CATSAPGAGVSYEQYF
TRBV27	-	-	TRBJ2-1	TGTGCCTGCAGTTTAGGCCTCGAGCAGTTCTTC	CACSLGLEQFF
TRBV6-5	-	-	TRBJ1-4	TGTGCCAGCAGTTACTCGGTGCAGGCAACTAATGAAAAACTGTTTTTT	CASSYSVQATNEKLFF
TRBV10-3	-	TRBD2	TRBJ2-2	TGTGCCATCAGTGCCGAAACTAGCGTCGGCACCGGGGAGCTGTTTTTT	CAISAETSVGTGELFF
TRBV5-6	once	-	TRBJ1-6	TGTGCCAGCAGCCGGGTTGGGTCCTATAATTCACCCCTCCACTTT	CASSRVGSYNSPLHF
TRBV11-2	-	-	TRBJ2-7	TGTGCCAGCAGCTCCAACTCGATAAGACAGTTTAACGCCTACGAGCAGTACTTC	CASSSNSIRQFNAYEQYF
TRBV7-7	-	-	TRBJ2-5	TGTGCCAGCAGCTTAGGGGCAGATCCCCAAGAGACCCAGTACTTC	CASSLGADPQETQYF
TRBV2	-	-	TRBJ1-2	TGTGCCAGCAGTGGACTGGGGGGCGGACAGACAAACTATGGCTACACCTTC	CASSGLGGGQTNYGYTF
TRBV2	-	-	TRBJ2-7	TGTGCCAGCCCCCTTGGGGGGCAGCCCCACGAGCAGTACTTC	CASPLGGQPHEQYF
TRBV29-1	-	-	TRBJ2-1	TGCAGCGTTAAAACAGGTAGCTCCTACAATGAGCAGTTCTTC	CSVKTGSSYNEQFF